One sample yielded the 21 T cell receptor beta chains listed below, sequenced in a study of OX40 agonist ivuxolimab in advanced cancers. Clones were read by immunoSEQ multiplex PCR, and TCRdb kept only the in-frame ones, dropping some. The repertoire holds over 80,000 clones, with approximately 91% as singletons. The sequences come from CD4+ or CD8+ T cells sorted from blood, collected in a trial of the OX40 agonist ivuxolimab. All receptors derive from an adult with an advanced solid tumor such as melanoma, head and neck, liver or kidney cancer.

J is TRBJ1-1 and V is TRBV7-9, with D perhaps matching TRBD1 (6 bases). CDR1 and CDR2 (germline): SEHNR, FQNEAQ (reference sequence). The CDR3 has 16 amino acids. V gave up 2 bases and J gave up 1 base, with 14 bases separating them. CDR3: CASSLPGAPENTEAFF. The CDR3 nucleotides read TGTGCCAGCAGCTTACCGGGGGCGCCGGAGAACACTGAAGCTTTCTTT.

The chain recombines TRBV7-2 with TRBJ2-1, with D unclear. Per germline, CDR1 SGHTA and CDR2 FQGNSA. V lost 2 bases and J lost 9, with 11 bases in between. The CDR3 is made up of 13 amino acids. The CDR3 DNA reads as TGTGCCAGCAGCTTAAGTAGAGCCCCTGAGCAGTTCTTC. Translated: CASSLSRAPEQFF.

This sequence joins TRBV15 and TRBJ2-1; 9 bases agree with TRBD2. This CDR3 comprises 15 residues. Germline-derived CDR1 and CDR2 are LNHNV and YYDKDF (reference sequence). Trimming removed 2 bases from V and 5 bases from J; junction bases left unmatched: 4. The CDR3 nucleotides are TGTGCCACCAGCAGACTAGCGGGAAGGGACAATGAGCAGTTCTTC. This gives the protein CATSRLAGRDNEQFF. The whole variable domain, filled in from reference TRBV15 and TRBJ2-1, reads DAMVIQNPRYQVTQFGKPVTLSCSQTLNHNVMYWYQQKSSQAPKLLFHYYDKDFNNEADTPDNFQSRRPNTSFCFLDIRSPGLGDTAMYLCATSRLAGRDNEQFFGPGTRLTVL.

The J gene is TRBJ2-1, the V gene TRBV11-2, with 9 bases identical to TRBD2. V trimming: 2 bases; J trimming: 7 bases; junction bases outside the gene matches: 9. CDR3 size: 16 residues. CDR1 and CDR2 (germline): SGHAT, FQNNGV. The CDR3 region is CASSLLAGGPVNEQFF. Written as DNA, the CDR3 is TGTGCCAGCAGCTTATTGGCGGGAGGGCCAGTGAATGAGCAGTTCTTC.

The chain links TRBV5-1 to TRBJ2-5; D unclear. The DNA matches TRBJ2-7 better at its end, which makes the J call doubtful. Germline CDR1 is SGHRS and CDR2 is YFSETQ. The CDR3 is 14 residues long. CDR3 nucleotide sequence: TGCGCCAGCAGCTTGGACGGGCTCTCCTACGAGCAGTACTTC. It codes for CASSLDGLSYEQYF.

The chain recombines TRBV25-1 with TRBJ2-3; possible D gene TRBD1, 6 bases. V lost 6 bases and J 4 bases, leaving 14 bases between the germline ends. Germline V gene data show CDR1 as MGHDK and CDR2 as SYGVNS. The CDR3 covers 14 residues. CDR3 DNA sequence: TGTGCCAGCAGCATCCAGACAGGTTCAGATACGCAGTATTTT. Translating it yields CASSIQTGSDTQYF.

The rearrangement joins TRBV27 to TRBJ2-7; D not resolved. Germline lookup yields CDR1 MNHEY and CDR2 SMNVEV (reference sequence). CDR3 size: 12 residues. V was clipped by 8 bases and J by 5 bases, with 13 bases between them. CDR3 in amino acids: CASSSQLNEQYF. CDR3 nucleotides: TGTGCCAGCTCATCCCAGCTTAACGAGCAGTACTTC.

This clone was seen a handful of times. The chain has TRBV11-2 and TRBJ1-2; 7 bases fit TRBD1. J lost 4 bases, V lost 5 bases, and 10 bases had no gene match. CDR3 length equals 15 residues. CDR1 and CDR2 (germline): SGHAT, FQNNGV. The CDR3 here is CASSPSGQMVYGYTF. CDR3 coding DNA: TGTGCCAGCAGCCCATCGGGACAGATGGTCTATGGCTACACCTTC.

The chain carries TRBV5-1 and TRBJ2-2; D is undetermined. Germline values: CDR1 SGHRS, CDR2 YFSETQ. The V and J ends lost 4 bases and 10 bases respectively, with 8 bases between them. The CDR3 runs 11 residues. The CDR3 sequence: CASSASMELFF. The CDR3 coding sequence is TGCGCCAGCAGCGCGTCCATGGAGCTGTTTTTT.

V gene TRBV6-5 combines with J gene TRBJ1-4; 7 bases are shared with TRBD1. This CDR3 contains 15 residues. Germline V gene sequence: CDR1 MNHEY, CDR2 SVGAGI. V was clipped by 6 bases and J by 0 bases; unmatched bases: 4. CDR3 protein: CASRPTGATNEKLFF. The CDR3 bases are TGTGCCAGCAGGCCAACAGGGGCAACTAATGAAAAACTGTTTTTT.

This chain joins TRBV5-1 and TRBJ2-7; TRBD2 aligns across 11 bases. CDR1 and CDR2 (germline): SGHRS, YFSETQ. With 4 bases clipped from V and 2 bases from J, the junction kept 5 bases outside the gene matches. The CDR3 totals 15 residues. CDR3 DNA sequence: TGCGCCAGCAGCATCGGACTAGCGGGCACCTACGAGCAGTACTTC. This gives the protein CASSIGLAGTYEQYF.

This clone has a handful of counts. This chain uses TRBV19 with TRBJ1-5, with 7 nucleotides matching TRBD1. Germline CDR1 reads LNHDA; CDR2 reads SQIVND (reference sequence). Trimming took 8 bases from V and 4 from J; bases not matched to a gene: 5. CDR3 size: 13 residues. Here the CDR3 reads CASAGQQNQPQHF. In nucleotides, the CDR3 is TGTGCCAGTGCGGGACAGCAAAATCAGCCCCAGCATTTT.

The chain carries TRBV20-1 and TRBJ2-3; D is ambiguous. The CDR3 spans 10 residues. Trimming left V 6 bases short and J 13 bases short, with 14 bases between. Germline CDR1 is DFQATT and CDR2 is SNEGSKA (reference sequence). In nucleotides, the CDR3 is TGCAGTGCCAGCTTGCGGATCGAGTATTTT. It specifies CSASLRIEYF.

The gene calls are TRBV19 and TRBJ2-2, with 12 bases fitting TRBD2. V gave up 6 bases and J gave up 2 bases; unmatched junction bases: 13. The CDR3 extends over 19 amino acids. Germline V gives CDR1 LNHDA, CDR2 SQIVND (reference sequence). CDR3 bases: TGTGCCAGTAGCCCGACTAGCGGGAGCAATCTAGCAAACACCGGGGAGCTGTTTTTT. Translation gives CASSPTSGSNLANTGELFF.

This sequence joins TRBV9 and TRBJ2-1, with a possible D match to TRBD2 (6 bases). The V end lost 5 bases, the J end lost 4 bases, and 19 bases lay between the germline ends. The CDR3 is 16 amino acids. In germline, CDR1 is SGDLS, CDR2 YYNGEE. CDR3 protein: CASSTQPGLKYNEQFF. The CDR3 DNA reads as TGTGCCAGCAGTACGCAGCCGGGACTGAAATACAATGAGCAGTTCTTC.

V usage is TRBV18 and J usage is TRBJ2-3, with D unresolved. Germline-derived CDR1 and CDR2 are KGHSH and LQKENI. This CDR3 has 12 residues. The V gene lost 2 bases and the J gene lost 6 bases, with 6 bases spanning the gap. CDR3 region: CASSPFEDTQYF. The CDR3 bases are TGTGCCAGCTCACCATTTGAGGATACGCAGTATTTT.

This chain joins TRBV13 and TRBJ2-3; TRBD2 might be the D (5 bases). There are 16 residues in the CDR3. Deletions cut 4 bases from V and 3 bases from J, with 17 bases between. The germline gives CDR1 PRHDT, CDR2 FYEKMQ (reference sequence). CDR3 amino acids: CASSSYRAGGTDTQYF. As DNA, the CDR3 is TGTGCCAGCAGCTCGTACCGGGCGGGCGGGACAGATACGCAGTATTTT.

Only one count was recorded for this clone. The rearrangement joins TRBV5-1 to TRBJ2-7; D is undetermined. The CDR3 contains 14 residues. Per germline, CDR1 SGHRS and CDR2 YFSETQ. Trimming pared 2 bases from V and 2 bases from J, leaving 11 bases between. CDR3 coding DNA: TGCGCCAGCAGCTTTCCGGGTTCCCCCTACGAGCAGTACTTC. It translates to CASSFPGSPYEQYF.

The chain uses TRBV18 and TRBJ2-2; 10 bases match TRBD1. The CDR3 totals 18 residues. The germline gives CDR1 KGHSH, CDR2 LQKENI. V dropped 1 base and J dropped 4; count of bases not matched to a gene: 9. The CDR3 coding sequence is TGTGCCAGCTCACCACAGCGACAGGGGGCGCGTGGCACCGGGGAGCTGTTTTTT. Its translation: CASSPQRQGARGTGELFF.

The sample holds one count of this clone. V usage is TRBV4-1 and J usage is TRBJ2-1; 9 nucleotides agree with TRBD2. The CDR3 runs to 15 residues. Losses at the gene ends were 0 bases for V and 6 bases for J; bases not matched to a gene: 3. Germline CDR1 is MGHRA and CDR2 is YSYEKL. The CDR3 DNA is TGCGCCAGCAGCCAAGATCGCGGGAGGGCCAATGAGCAGTTCTTC. Protein sequence: CASSQDRGRANEQFF.

The chain joins TRBV6-4 to TRBJ2-1; D is undetermined. V was cut by 4 bases and J by 7 bases, with 17 bases left in between. The CDR3 sequence is 15 residues long. CDR1 and CDR2 (germline): MRHNA, SNTAGT. The CDR3 loop reads CASSVQFAAPNEQFF. CDR3 sequence (DNA): TGTGCCAGCAGTGTTCAGTTCGCTGCCCCTAATGAGCAGTTCTTC.